These T cell receptor beta chains were read from a single sample in a study of T cell responses to AZD1222 COVID-19 vaccine. Clones were sequenced by immunoSEQ multiplex PCR, and TCRdb holds only the in-frame ones, with some missing. The repertoire includes approximately 130,000 clones, approximately 88% of them detected once, and 5% to 6% sits in the top ten. This specimen consisted of peripheral blood, obtained 28 days after the second AZD1222 dose. The receptors come from an adult who received the AZD1222 COVID-19 vaccine. CDR3s include the opening cysteine and the closing phenylalanine or tryptophan.

TRBV28	TRBJ2-1	CASSPGWRDDTRNEQFF
TRBV15	TRBJ2-2	CATSRGSSSENTGELFF
TRBV24-1	TRBJ2-1	CATSDPGQGYNEQFF
TRBV7-9	TRBJ2-3	CASRDGGTDTQYF
TRBV13	TRBJ2-7	CASSGRGSSYEQYF
TRBV2	TRBJ1-5	CASSSRQGNLGNQPQHF
TRBV19	TRBJ1-5	CASSEQGEQPQHF
TRBV10-1	TRBJ2-3	CASSDSGQADTQYF
TRBV19	TRBJ2-5	CASSIAPGHGAQYF
TRBV5-4	TRBJ2-3	CASSAQTTDTQYF
TRBV30	TRBJ2-2	CAWSVRGGQAGELFF
TRBV7-8	TRBJ2-3	CASSPRLSGGDTDTQYF
TRBV6-1	TRBJ1-3	CASSERQGAGSIYF
TRBV5-1	TRBJ2-5	CASSLASGVETQYF
TRBV27	TRBJ1-2	CASSPTGTGGPPGGYTF
TRBV7-2	TRBJ2-7	CASSPHQRGTSYEQYF
TRBV2	TRBJ1-6	CASIGDYNSPLHF
TRBV4-1	TRBJ1-1	CASSQGPTSGNTEAFF
TRBV5-1	TRBJ2-5	CASSLAGVREETQYF
TRBV28	TRBJ2-1	CASSLPESSYNEQFF
TRBV27	TRBJ1-5	CASRPGGSNQPQHF
TRBV6-5	TRBJ2-7	CASSLRTSGEGYEQYF
TRBV6-1	TRBJ1-2	CASSESGYYGYTF
TRBV27	TRBJ1-1	CASSLMATGTEAFF
TRBV5-6	TRBJ1-2	CASSLYGTDINYGYTF
TRBV6-5	TRBJ1-1	CASSNRDRTEAFF
TRBV28	TRBJ2-1	CASSLVFRLVFGEQFF
TRBV23-1	TRBJ2-6	CASTRGGAGANVLTF
TRBV5-5	TRBJ2-3	CASSWTGASTDTQYF
TRBV29-1	TRBJ1-1	CSVYEAGEAFF
TRBV7-6	TRBJ2-5	CASSLRTTTSGAETQYF
TRBV10-3	TRBJ1-4	CAISPVAGGIEKLFF
TRBV6-6	TRBJ2-1	CASESTGSSYNEQFF
TRBV29-1	TRBJ1-1	CSVAAGQKSTEAFF
TRBV19	TRBJ1-5	CASSTGGGEIPPQHF
TRBV5-1	TRBJ1-1	CASSFGPGGSNTEAFF
TRBV4-3	TRBJ1-4	CASSQDLRGTNEKLFF
TRBV5-1	TRBJ2-1	CASNSVGNNEQFF
TRBV7-9	TRBJ1-6	CASSPSPLIVSPLHF
TRBV4-3	TRBJ2-7	CASSQDGDEQYF
TRBV10-3	TRBJ2-3	CAIRGTSGTDTQYF
TRBV19	TRBJ1-3	CASSWGRSSGNTIYF
TRBV28	TRBJ2-4	CASSSGQGLLAKNIQYF
TRBV19	TRBJ2-3	CASTGASGTDTQYF
TRBV11-2	TRBJ2-3	CASSLAYSTDTQYF
TRBV5-4	TRBJ2-2	CASSLGTGGTGELFF
TRBV3-1/TRBV3-2	TRBJ1-6	CASSQDSVIDNSPLHF
TRBV5-4	TRBJ1-1	CASSRGASTEAFF
TRBV7-9	TRBJ2-1	CASSYYNEQFF
TRBV3-1/TRBV3-2	TRBJ2-3	CASSQGVLNWDTQYF
TRBV27	TRBJ1-1	CASSLDRVTEAFF
TRBV6-5	TRBJ2-1	CASSYRGAGNEQFF
TRBV6-1	TRBJ1-5	CASSDPKQGAIQPQHF